A single sample gave rise to the 2 T cell receptor beta chains below, sequenced in a study of blood T cell repertoires in COVID-19. Using immunoSEQ multiplex PCR, the repertoire was profiled, and TCRdb retains in-frame clones only, with some absent. Of approximately 90,000 clones listed, about 87% are singletons. Specimen: peripheral blood. These receptor sequences come from a human donor in a cohort sampled during active COVID-19.

The chain recombines TRBV27 with TRBJ1-2; TRBD1 matches at 8 bases. Germline CDR1 and CDR2: MNHEY and SMNVEV (reference sequence). CDR3 length: 13 amino acids. V shed 2 bases, J shed 8 bases, and the junction held 4 bases outside the gene matches. CDR3 sequence reads: CASSLATGVGYTF. The CDR3 coding sequence is TGTGCCAGCAGTTTAGCGACAGGGGTAGGCTACACCTTC.

The chain has TRBV7-2 and TRBJ1-2; no definite D call. In germline, CDR1 is SGHTA, CDR2 FQGNSA. The CDR3 is 14 amino acids. Trimming shortened V by 4 bases and J by 3 bases, and 12 bases separated the two germline ends. This CDR3 is CASSSGSADYGYTF. The CDR3 DNA is TGTGCCAGCAGCTCCGGGTCGGCGGACTATGGCTACACCTTC.